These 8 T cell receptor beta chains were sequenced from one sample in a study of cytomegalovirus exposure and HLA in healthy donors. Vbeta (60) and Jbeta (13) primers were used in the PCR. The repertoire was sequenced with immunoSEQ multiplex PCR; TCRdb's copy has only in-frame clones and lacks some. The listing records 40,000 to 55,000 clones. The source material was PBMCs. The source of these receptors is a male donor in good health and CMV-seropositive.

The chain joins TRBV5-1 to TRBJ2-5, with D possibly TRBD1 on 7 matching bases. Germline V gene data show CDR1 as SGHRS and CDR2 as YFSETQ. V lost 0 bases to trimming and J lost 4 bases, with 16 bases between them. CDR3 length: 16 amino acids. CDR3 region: CASSLAAAGGGETQYF. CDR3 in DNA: TGCGCCAGCAGCTTGGCCGCTGCAGGGGGAGGAGAGACCCAGTACTTC.

This CDR3 reads CAWSVAGGRGTEAFF. In DNA, the CDR3 is TGTGCCTGGAGTGTGGCAGGGGGCAGGGGGACTGAAGCTTTCTTT. The chain employs TRBV30 and TRBJ1-1; 8 nucleotides align to TRBD1. V lost 0 bases to trimming and J lost 5 bases; unmatched junction nucleotides: 8. Germline values: CDR1 GTSNPN, CDR2 SVGIG (reference sequence). The CDR3 is 15 amino acids.

Here the CDR3 DNA reads TGTGCCAGCAGCTCAGGGGTAGCCTCTGGAAACACCATATATTTT. Encoded protein: CASSSGVASGNTIYF. V is TRBV9 and J is TRBJ1-3; TRBD1 is a possible D gene (6 bases). CDR3 length: 15 amino acids. Germline values: CDR1 SGDLS, CDR2 YYNGEE. Trimming removed 4 bases from V and 0 bases from J, with 11 bases in between.

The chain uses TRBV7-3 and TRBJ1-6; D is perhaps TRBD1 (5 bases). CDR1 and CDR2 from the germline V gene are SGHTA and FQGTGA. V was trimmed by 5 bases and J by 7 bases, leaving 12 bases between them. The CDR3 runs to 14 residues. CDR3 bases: TGTGCCAGCAGCCTCGGACACTCCAATTCACCCCTCCACTTT. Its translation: CASSLGHSNSPLHF.

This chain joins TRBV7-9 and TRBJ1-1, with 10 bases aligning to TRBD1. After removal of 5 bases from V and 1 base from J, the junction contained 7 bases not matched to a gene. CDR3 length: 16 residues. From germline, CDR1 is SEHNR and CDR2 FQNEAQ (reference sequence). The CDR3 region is CASSPDRGPWNTEAFF. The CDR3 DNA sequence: TGTGCCAGCAGCCCCGACAGGGGGCCCTGGAACACTGAAGCTTTCTTT.

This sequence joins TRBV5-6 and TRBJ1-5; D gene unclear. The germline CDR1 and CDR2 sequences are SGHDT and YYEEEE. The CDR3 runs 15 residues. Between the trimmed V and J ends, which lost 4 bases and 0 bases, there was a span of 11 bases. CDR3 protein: CASSLYRYSNQPQHF. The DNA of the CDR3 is TGTGCCAGCAGCCTATACCGATATAGCAATCAGCCCCAGCATTTT.

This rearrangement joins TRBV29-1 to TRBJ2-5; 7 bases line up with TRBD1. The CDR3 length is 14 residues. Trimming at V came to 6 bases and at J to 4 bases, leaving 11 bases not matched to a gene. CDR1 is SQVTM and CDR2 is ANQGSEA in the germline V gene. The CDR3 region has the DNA TGCAGCGTCTCTCAATCGACAGGGTCAGAGACCCAGTACTTC. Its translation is CSVSQSTGSETQYF.

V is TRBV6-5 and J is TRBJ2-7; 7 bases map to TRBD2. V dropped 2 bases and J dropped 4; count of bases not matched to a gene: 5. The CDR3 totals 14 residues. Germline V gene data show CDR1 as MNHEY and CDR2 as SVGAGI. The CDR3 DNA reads TGTGCCAGCAGTTACGGGGGGGGGTCTTACGAGCAGTACTTC. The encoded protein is CASSYGGGSYEQYF.